These 28 T cell receptor beta chains were sequenced from one sample in a study of regulatory T cells in long-lasting Graves disease. Time point here: persistent/refractory GD, antithyroid drugs over 5 years with positive TRAb. PBMC-derived RNA was used for the TCR library. Arm-PCR of CDR3 regions and iRepertoire HTBI primers were used to build TCR beta libraries. TCRdb reprocessed the multiplex PCR reads via MiXCR and lists one record per CDR3 protein. This sample carries fewer than 450,000 distinct CDR3 sequences, around 20% of them seen once, and the ten largest clones take under 25%. The source was peripheral blood mononuclear cells (PBMCs), collected when the disease was refractory, from a patient treated with antithyroid drugs. These receptors were collected from a female donor with Graves disease.

On this clonotype itself: A read error is possible here, since a much larger clone lies one base away. V is TRBV27 and J is TRBJ2-2; TRBD1 matches at 10 bases. Germline CDR1 reads MNHEY; CDR2 reads SMNVEV (reference sequence). The CDR3 runs to 15 residues. Unmatched junction bases numbered 3, after V lost 4 bases and J lost 4 bases. CDR3 DNA sequence: TGTGCCAGCAGTTCCGGGACAGGGGCCACCGGGGAGCTGTTTTTT. Translating it yields CASSSGTGATGELFF.

Ten or more counts support this clonotype. The chain recombines TRBV5-5 with TRBJ2-2; D remains unclear. Germline V gene sequence: CDR1 SGHKS, CDR2 YYEKEE (reference sequence). CDR3 length: 15 residues. The V end lost 0 bases, the J end lost 1 base, and 7 bases lay between the germline ends. The CDR3 loop is CASSLEWVNTGELFF. DNA of the CDR3: TGTGCCAGCAGCTTGGAGTGGGTGAACACCGGGGAGCTGTTTTTT.

In this sample, this clonotype turned up many times. The genes are TRBV12-3 or TRBV12-4 and TRBJ2-5; D is undetermined. This CDR3 has 14 residues. Deletions cut 3 bases from V and 5 bases from J, with 13 bases between. The CDR3 spells CASSLGGSLETQYF. The DNA for the CDR3 is TGTGCCAGCAGTTTGGGTGGCAGTCTGGAGACCCAGTACTTC.

The J gene is TRBJ2-3, the V gene TRBV10-3; 9 nucleotides match TRBD2. Looked up from germline, CDR1 is ENHRY and CDR2 is SYGVKD. V dropped 3 bases and J dropped 0; count of bases not matched to a gene: 10. The CDR3 spans 18 residues. CDR3 sequence: CAISEEAGGLGSTDTQYF. CDR3 DNA: TGTGCCATCAGTGAAGAAGCGGGAGGACTGGGAAGCACAGATACGCAGTATTTT.

The V gene is TRBV27, the J gene TRBJ2-1; a possible D gene is TRBD1 (6 bases). Trimming took off 7 bases at V and 2 bases at J, with 12 bases between the two ends. The CDR3 extends over 14 amino acids. Germline CDR1 and CDR2: MNHEY and SMNVEV (reference sequence). Here the CDR3 DNA reads TGTGCCAGCAAGGACAGTCCCGCCTACAATGAGCAGTTCTTC. Translation: CASKDSPAYNEQFF.

This clonotype has a count of ten or more. At one end, the junction sequence differs from germline, possibly due to a read error. The chain uses TRBV7-2 and TRBJ2-2; possible D gene TRBD1, 5 bases. This CDR3 has 15 residues. CDR1 and CDR2 from the germline V gene are SGHTA and FQGNSA. As DNA, the CDR3 is TGCGCCAGCAGCTTGGAAGGGCAGGGCACCGGGGAGCTGTTTTTT. Translation: CASSLEGQGTGELFF.

This clonotype was found many times. This chain links TRBV20-1 with TRBJ1-2, with D possibly being TRBD1 (6 bases). The CDR3 totals 14 residues. Germline-derived CDR1 and CDR2 are DFQATT and SNEGSKA (reference sequence). V was shortened by 5 bases and J by 6 bases, with 19 bases between the two germline ends. This chain's CDR3 is CSAGRDIGMDGYTF. The CDR3 DNA sequence: TGCAGTGCTGGCCGGGACATCGGCATGGATGGCTACACCTTC.

Many counts were recorded for this clonotype. The V call is TRBV6-1, the J call TRBJ1-2; D is unresolved. Trimming pared 2 bases from V and 3 bases from J, leaving 10 bases between. This CDR3 region has 14 residues. The germline V gene encodes CDR1 MNHNS and CDR2 SASEGT. The CDR3 sequence: CASSELGGDYGYTF. In nucleotides, the CDR3 is TGTGCCAGCAGTGAATTGGGTGGAGACTATGGCTACACCTTC.

The rearrangement links TRBV10-3 to TRBJ2-2; TRBD2 is a possible D gene (6 bases). The CDR3 loop spans 14 amino acids. With 7 bases removed from V and 4 bases from J, the gap between germline ends came to 13 bases. Germline loops: CDR1 ENHRY, CDR2 SYGVKD. CDR3 residues: CAIKRAEGTGELFF. The CDR3 DNA is TGTGCCATCAAGCGAGCGGAGGGCACCGGGGAGCTGTTTTTT.

This clonotype was picked up many times. The V gene is TRBV28, the J gene TRBJ1-2; D call uncertain. The CDR3 contains 14 residues. The V end was cut by 5 bases, the J end by 4 bases, with 14 bases between. Looked up from germline, CDR1 is MDHEN and CDR2 is SYDVKM. The CDR3 nucleotides are TGTGCCAGCAGTCTCCCCGGGCAGTCCTATGGCTACACCTTC. Translating it yields CASSLPGQSYGYTF.

This clonotype was recorded many times. V usage is TRBV7-2 and J usage is TRBJ2-5; D gene ambiguous. Germline assignment: CDR1 SGHTA and CDR2 FQGNSA. Trimming left V 4 bases short and J 4 bases short, with 16 bases between. The CDR3 runs 15 residues. The CDR3 region has the DNA TGTGCCAGCAGCTCCGACTTTGGAAGAAGAGAGACCCAGTACTTC. Translated: CASSSDFGRRETQYF.

With respect to this clonotype: Since the CDR3 does not end with the conserved phenylalanine or tryptophan, this likely comes from a read error. The chain joins TRBV5-1 to TRBJ2-7; D gene unclear. The CDR3 totals 15 residues. V lost 4 bases and J lost 3, with 17 bases in between. Germline CDR1 and CDR2: SGHRS and YFSETQ. The CDR3 spells CASSQDRLDHYEQYL. DNA of the CDR3: TGCGCCAGCAGCCAAGATAGGCTAGATCACTACGAGCAGTACCTC.

The sample holds many counts of this clonotype. The V and J genes are TRBV30 and TRBJ2-4; D ambiguous. Trimming took off 0 bases at V and 6 bases at J, with 12 bases between the two ends. In germline, CDR1 is GTSNPN, CDR2 SVGIG (reference sequence). The CDR3 length is 14 residues. CDR3 sequence reads: CAWSVDGGGNIQYF. For the CDR3, the DNA is TGTGCCTGGAGTGTAGACGGCGGCGGAAACATTCAGTACTTC.

This clonotype was counted ten times or more. The gene calls are TRBV7-8 and TRBJ1-1; 7 bases line up with TRBD1. The germline CDR1 and CDR2 sequences are SGHVS and FQNEAQ. The CDR3 extends over 13 amino acids. Unmatched junction bases numbered 4, after V lost 7 bases and J lost 2 bases. This chain's CDR3 is CASIQGVNTEAFF. DNA of the CDR3: TGTGCCAGCATCCAGGGGGTAAACACTGAAGCTTTCTTT.

This chain joins TRBV29-1 and TRBJ2-1; TRBD2 agrees at 8 bases. The trim removed 6 bases at V and 4 bases at J, leaving 11 bases unmatched. The germline V gene has CDR1 SQVTM and CDR2 ANQGSEA. The CDR3 has 15 amino acids. CDR3 region: CSVDIAGSVYNEQFF. Here the CDR3 DNA reads TGCAGCGTAGACATAGCGGGATCCGTATACAATGAGCAGTTCTTC.

The rearrangement uses TRBV20-1 and TRBJ1-1; 8 nucleotides agree with TRBD1. The V and J ends lost 0 bases and 0 bases, in that order; junction bases with no gene match: 3. Germline CDR1 reads DFQATT; CDR2 reads SNEGSKA (reference sequence). CDR3 size: 15 residues. In nucleotides, the CDR3 is TGCAGTGCTAGAGATCCGGGACAGGTGAACACTGAAGCTTTCTTT. Translating it yields CSARDPGQVNTEAFF.

The table lists this clonotype with a few counts. J is TRBJ2-7 and V is TRBV5-1; D remains ambiguous. This CDR3 spans 14 amino acids. V lost 4 bases to trimming and J lost 2 bases, with 13 bases between them. Germline V gene data show CDR1 as SGHRS and CDR2 as YFSETQ. The CDR3 coding sequence is TGCGCCAGCAGCCAGGAATTTCCCGCCTACGAGCAGTACTTC. Translated: CASSQEFPAYEQYF. The complete variable domain, with remaining parts taken from reference TRBV5-1 and TRBJ2-7, reads KAGVTQTPRYLIKTRGQQVTLSCSPISGHRSVSWYQQTPGQGLQFLFEYFSETQRNKGNFPGRFSGRQFSNSRSEMNVSTLELGDSALYLCASSQEFPAYEQYFGPGTRLTVT.

This clonotype has only a few counts. The chain carries TRBV4-3 and TRBJ1-5; no firm D call. CDR1 LGHNA and CDR2 YSLEER come from the germline V gene. V was trimmed by 0 bases and J by 6 bases, leaving 9 bases between them. The CDR3 has 14 amino acids. This CDR3 reads CASSQDIGSQPQHF. The CDR3 DNA reads TGCGCCAGCAGCCAAGATATAGGGAGTCAGCCCCAGCATTTT.

V gene TRBV6-1 combines with J gene TRBJ2-1; D might be TRBD1 (6 bases). The CDR3 has 12 residues. The V gene's germline CDR1 is MNHNS and CDR2 SASEGT. The CDR3 is CVSWGPYNEQFF. In nucleotides, the CDR3 is TGTGTCTCCTGGGGGCCCTACAATGAGCAGTTCTTC.

V is TRBV7-9 and J is TRBJ2-1; D gene ambiguous. In germline, CDR1 is SEHNR, CDR2 FQNEAQ (reference sequence). Trimming took off 2 bases at V and 8 bases at J, with 13 bases between the two ends. The CDR3 runs to 14 residues. The CDR3 region is CASSLSWVSHEQFF. CDR3 nucleotide sequence: TGTGCCAGCAGCTTATCTTGGGTTTCGCATGAGCAGTTCTTC.

The V call is TRBV11-2, the J call TRBJ2-5, with a tentative D call TRBD1 (6 bases). The V end was cut by 5 bases, the J end by 3 bases, with 16 bases between. The CDR3 covers 15 residues. Germline lookup yields CDR1 SGHAT and CDR2 FQNNGV. CDR3 nucleotides: TGTGCCAGCAGCCCCGGGACAAAACCTGAAGAGACCCAGTACTTC. Its protein is CASSPGTKPEETQYF.

In its sample, this clonotype was seen many times. The chain recombines TRBV27 with TRBJ1-6; 8 bases are a match to TRBD1. This CDR3 contains 14 residues. Germline CDR1 and CDR2: MNHEY and SMNVEV (reference sequence). V lost 11 bases, J lost 7 bases, and 10 bases stayed unmatched. CDR3 in amino acids: CASRTGLRNSPLHF. The DNA for the CDR3 is TGTGCCTCCCGGACAGGGCTGAGAAATTCACCCCTCCACTTT.

This clonotype was seen many times. V gene TRBV6-2 or TRBV6-3 combines with J gene TRBJ2-5, with 8 nucleotides matching TRBD1. Germline V gives CDR1 MNHEY, CDR2 SVGEGT. This CDR3 contains 14 residues. The J segment lost 4 bases and the V segment lost 7 bases, leaving 8 bases of the junction unmatched. The CDR3 DNA reads TGTGCCAGCAATGACCCAGGGGGCGTAGAGACCCAGTACTTC. Its translation is CASNDPGGVETQYF.

The rearrangement links TRBV7-9 to TRBJ1-2; D might be TRBD1 (5 bases). This CDR3 comprises 14 residues. Germline CDR1 SEHNR, CDR2 FQNEAQ (reference sequence). Trimming removed 5 bases from V and 5 bases from J, with 15 bases in between. CDR3 coding DNA: TGTGCCAGCAGCGGGACTTGGGAACAATATGGCTACACCTTC. Translation: CASSGTWEQYGYTF.

There are many counts of this clonotype. The chain carries TRBV7-3 and TRBJ2-7; D is possibly TRBD1 (6 bases). With 5 bases removed from V and 0 bases from J, the gap between germline ends came to 14 bases. The CDR3 consists of 15 residues. Germline assignment: CDR1 SGHTA and CDR2 FQGTGA. CDR3 loop: CASSLDGTSSYEQYF. Written as DNA, the CDR3 is TGTGCCAGCAGCCTCGACGGGACATCCTCCTACGAGCAGTACTTC.

This chain uses TRBV3-1 with TRBJ2-5; no reliable D call. The ends were cut back, 11 bases at V and 5 bases at J, with 9 bases in the middle. The CDR3 loop spans 10 amino acids. The germline V gene has CDR1 LGHDT and CDR2 YNNKEL (reference sequence). The CDR3: CAGICETQYF. CDR3 sequence (DNA): TGTGCCGGGATTTGTGAGACCCAGTACTTC.

This clonotype was picked up many times. The junction departs from germline at one end; a sequencing error may be responsible. The chain uses TRBV5-6 and TRBJ1-6; D not resolved. The CDR3 extends over 12 amino acids. Germline assignment: CDR1 SGHDT and CDR2 YYEEEE. The CDR3 is CASTLSNSPLHF. The CDR3 DNA reads as TGTGCCAGCACCTTGAGTAATTCACCCCTCCACTTT.

This clonotype was picked up many times. The chain uses TRBV28 and TRBJ2-7; weak D call: TRBD2 (6 bases). Deletions cut 2 bases from V and 4 bases from J, with 9 bases between. This CDR3 spans 13 amino acids. Per the germline V gene, CDR1 is MDHEN and CDR2 is SYDVKM. CDR3 DNA: TGTGCCAGCAGTTTACTGGGACTTTACGAGCAGTACTTC. Translating it yields CASSLLGLYEQYF. The whole variable domain, filled in from reference TRBV28 and TRBJ2-7, reads DVKVTQSSRYLVKRTGEKVFLECVQDMDHENMFWYRQDPGLGLRLIYFSYDVKMKEKGDIPEGYSVSREKKERFSLILESASTNQTSMYLCASSLLGLYEQYFGPGTRLTVT.